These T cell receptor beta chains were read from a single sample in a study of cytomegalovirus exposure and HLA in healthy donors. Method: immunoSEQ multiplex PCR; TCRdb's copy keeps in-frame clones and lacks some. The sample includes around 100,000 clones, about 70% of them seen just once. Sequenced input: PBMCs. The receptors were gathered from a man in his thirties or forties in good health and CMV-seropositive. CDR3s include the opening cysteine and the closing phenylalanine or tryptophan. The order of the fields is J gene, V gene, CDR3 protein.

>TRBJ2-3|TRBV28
CASSLPRGGFGSTDTQYF
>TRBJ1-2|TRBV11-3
CASSLAEAGGYTF
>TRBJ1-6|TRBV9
CASSVEGGQGNSPLHF
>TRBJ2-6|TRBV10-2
CASLQGGTGANVLTF
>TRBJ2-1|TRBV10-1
CASICRARGNNEQFF
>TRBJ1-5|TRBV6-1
CASSQDRLSNQPQHF
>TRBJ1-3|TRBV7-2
CASSLVFSGNTIYF
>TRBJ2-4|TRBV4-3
CASSLTLSLAKNIQYF
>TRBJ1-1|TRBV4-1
CASSPPGGVGNTEAFF
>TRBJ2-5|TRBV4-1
CATASGEEAQYF
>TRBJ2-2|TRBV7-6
CASRPPTGTSFLGELFF
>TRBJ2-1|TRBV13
CASSFLSYNEQFF
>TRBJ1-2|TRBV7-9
CASSGQGAFEYGYTF
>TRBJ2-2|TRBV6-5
CASGQGAQAGELFF
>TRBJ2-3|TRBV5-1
CASSLGMSGQSTDTQYF
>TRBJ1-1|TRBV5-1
CASSLAGYTEAFF
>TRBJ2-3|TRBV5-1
CASSWGTSGDSGDTQYF
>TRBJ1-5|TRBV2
CASSYQGSNQPQHF
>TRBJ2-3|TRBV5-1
CASREQGQNTDTQYF
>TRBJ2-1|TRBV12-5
CASGWDRGNEQFF
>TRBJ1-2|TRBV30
CAWSTREGNYGYTF
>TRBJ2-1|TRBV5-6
CASSFLAGGLIHEQFF
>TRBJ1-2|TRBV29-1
CSVDPTGGNYGYTF
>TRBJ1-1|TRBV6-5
CASSRGDRVTEAFF
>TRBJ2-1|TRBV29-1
CSVGASGNNEQFF
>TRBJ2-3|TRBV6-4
CASSAGTSGGTDTQYF
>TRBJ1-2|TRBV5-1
CASSLTQGRTNYGYTF
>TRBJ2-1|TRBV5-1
CASSTGTPPYNEQFF
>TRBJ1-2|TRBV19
CASIPGGERGYGYTF
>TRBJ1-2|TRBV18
CASSPAQTNYGYTF
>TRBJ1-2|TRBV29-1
CSVEGRVGPNYGYTF
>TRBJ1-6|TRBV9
CASSPRPSSYNSPLHF